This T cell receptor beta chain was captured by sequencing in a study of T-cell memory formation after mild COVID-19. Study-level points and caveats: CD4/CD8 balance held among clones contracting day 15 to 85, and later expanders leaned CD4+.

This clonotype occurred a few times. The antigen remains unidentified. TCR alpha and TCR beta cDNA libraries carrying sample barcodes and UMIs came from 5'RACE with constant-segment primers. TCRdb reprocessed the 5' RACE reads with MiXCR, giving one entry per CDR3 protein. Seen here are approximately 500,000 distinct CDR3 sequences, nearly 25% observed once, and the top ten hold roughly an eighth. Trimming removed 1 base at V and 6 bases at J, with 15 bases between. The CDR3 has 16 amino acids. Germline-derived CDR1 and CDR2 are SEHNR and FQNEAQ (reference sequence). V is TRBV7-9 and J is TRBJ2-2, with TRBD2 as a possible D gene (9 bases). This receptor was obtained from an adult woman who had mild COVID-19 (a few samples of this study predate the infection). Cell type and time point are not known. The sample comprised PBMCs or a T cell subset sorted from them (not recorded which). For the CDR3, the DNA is TGTGCCAGCAGCTTAGTCCTAGCGGGACAGGCCGGGGAGCTGTTTTTT. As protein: CASSLVLAGQAGELFF.